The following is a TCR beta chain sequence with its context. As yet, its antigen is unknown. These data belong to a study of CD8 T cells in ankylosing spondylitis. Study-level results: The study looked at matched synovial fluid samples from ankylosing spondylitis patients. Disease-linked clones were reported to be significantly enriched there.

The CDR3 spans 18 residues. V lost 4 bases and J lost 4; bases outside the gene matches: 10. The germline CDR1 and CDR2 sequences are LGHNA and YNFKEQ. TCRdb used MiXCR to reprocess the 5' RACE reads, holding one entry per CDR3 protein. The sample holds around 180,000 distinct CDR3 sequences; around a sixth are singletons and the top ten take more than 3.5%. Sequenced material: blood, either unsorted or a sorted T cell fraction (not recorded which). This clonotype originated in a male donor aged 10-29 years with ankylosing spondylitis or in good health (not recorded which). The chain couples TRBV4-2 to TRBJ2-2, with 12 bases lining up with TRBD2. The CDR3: CASSPNLAGGPGTGELFF. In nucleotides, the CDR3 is TGTGCCAGCAGCCCCAATCTAGCGGGAGGGCCAGGCACCGGGGAGCTGTTTTTT.